The 22 T cell receptor beta chains in this list originate from one sample, sequenced in a study of shared clonotypes between healthy human individuals. Sequenced by immunoSEQ multiplex PCR; TCRdb stores in-frame clones only, minus some. The sample has some 2.1 million clones, roughly 95% seen once. The naive CD8 fraction comprised CD45RO-negative cells positively selected for CCR7 and excluded terminally differentiated effector memory CD45RA+ cells. The sample comprised naive CD8+ T cells sorted from blood. The receptors originated from a man in his late teens or twenties in good health.

The chain links TRBV7-6 to TRBJ1-6; 11 bases are shared with TRBD1. Germline V gene lookup returns CDR1 SGHVS and CDR2 FNYEAQ. CDR3 length equals 14 residues. The J segment lost 9 bases and the V segment lost 4 bases, leaving 2 bases of the junction unmatched. The CDR3 is CASSSGQGVSPLHF. CDR3 nucleotide sequence: TGTGCCAGCAGCTCGGGACAGGGGGTTTCACCCCTCCACTTT.

The chain links TRBV27 to TRBJ1-4; D perhaps matches TRBD1 (5 bases). From germline, CDR1 is MNHEY and CDR2 SMNVEV (reference sequence). The V end was cut by 4 bases, the J end by 8 bases, with 17 bases between. The CDR3 is 15 residues long. The CDR3 coding sequence is TGTGCCAGCAGTTATGGGACCGCTAGAGGAGAAAAACTGTTTTTT. Its translation is CASSYGTARGEKLFF.

This chain connects TRBV2 to TRBJ1-6; D call uncertain. The CDR3 extends over 15 amino acids. The germline gives CDR1 SNHLY, CDR2 FYNNEI. The V gene lost 4 bases and the J gene lost 5 bases, with 12 bases spanning the gap. Here the CDR3 reads CASSGIGKNNSPLHF. As DNA, the CDR3 is TGTGCCAGCAGTGGAATAGGGAAAAATAATTCACCCCTCCACTTT.

V is TRBV7-2 and J is TRBJ1-1; D is uncertain. This CDR3 is built from 15 residues. The V gene's germline CDR1 is SGHTA and CDR2 FQGNSA. V was clipped by 2 bases and J by 6 bases, with 16 bases between them. As DNA, the CDR3 is TGTGCCAGCAGCTTAATCGCAGTAGGAAACCCTGAAGCTTTCTTT. This translates into CASSLIAVGNPEAFF.

The chain carries TRBV4-3 and TRBJ2-7, with D possibly TRBD2 on 6 matching bases. The CDR3 runs to 15 residues. The germline V and J ends were trimmed by 0 bases and 2 bases, with 11 bases remaining between them. Germline values: CDR1 LGHNA, CDR2 YSLEER. The CDR3 DNA is TGCGCCAGCAGCCAAGAGTCGGGGGATCCCTACGAGCAGTACTTC. Its protein product is CASSQESGDPYEQYF.

The chain links TRBV6-4 to TRBJ2-3, with D possibly TRBD2 on 6 matching bases. The CDR3 is 17 residues long. CDR1 is MRHNA and CDR2 is SNTAGT in the germline V gene. Trimming left V 3 bases short and J 2 bases short, with 18 bases between. CDR3 coding DNA: TGTGCCAGCAGTGAAGGGATAGCTTGGGGGGACACAGATACGCAGTATTTT. Translating gives CASSEGIAWGDTDTQYF.

The chain has TRBV6-6 and TRBJ2-7; weak D call: TRBD2 (6 bases). Germline V gene lookup returns CDR1 MNHNY and CDR2 SVGAGI (reference sequence). The CDR3 covers 13 residues. Trimming removed 4 bases from V and 4 bases from J, with 11 bases in between. CDR3 coding DNA: TGTGCCAGCAGTTGGGGACTTCAATACGAGCAGTACTTC. It codes for CASSWGLQYEQYF.

J is TRBJ2-7 and V is TRBV4-2; 8 positions match TRBD2. The CDR3 extends over 15 amino acids. Germline CDR1 and CDR2: LGHNA and YNFKEQ. The trim removed 1 base at V and 1 base at J, leaving 3 bases unmatched. CDR3 amino acids: CASSQVREGSYEQYF. The DNA for the CDR3 is TGTGCCAGCAGCCAAGTCCGGGAGGGGTCCTACGAGCAGTACTTC.

Here the CDR3 reads CSVPREGRSYEQYF. CDR3 coding DNA: TGCAGCGTTCCCCGCGAGGGGCGCTCCTACGAGCAGTACTTC. The chain couples TRBV29-1 to TRBJ2-7; D tentatively fits TRBD1 or TRBD2 (5 bases each). CDR3 length: 14 amino acids. Germline loops: CDR1 SQVTM, CDR2 ANQGSEA. The V gene lost 5 bases and the J gene lost 0 bases, with 14 bases spanning the gap.

The rearrangement joins TRBV6-1 to TRBJ1-5; 7 nucleotides line up with TRBD1. The CDR3 has 14 residues. The V and J ends lost 6 bases and 5 bases, in that order; junction bases with no gene match: 7. Germline CDR1 reads MNHNS; CDR2 reads SASEGT. CDR3 sequence: CASSYGTEYQPQHF. The CDR3 nucleotides are TGTGCCAGCAGCTACGGGACAGAGTATCAGCCCCAGCATTTT.

The chain has TRBV27 and TRBJ2-7, with D perhaps matching TRBD2 (5 bases). The germline gives CDR1 MNHEY, CDR2 SMNVEV (reference sequence). The length of the CDR3 is 14 residues. Trimming shortened V by 2 bases and J by 4 bases, and 12 bases separated the two germline ends. This CDR3 is CASSLVDSQYEQYF. The CDR3 DNA sequence: TGTGCCAGCAGTTTAGTGGACTCCCAGTACGAGCAGTACTTC.

In this sample, this clone turned up once. The chain carries TRBV18 and TRBJ2-7, with D possibly being TRBD1 (6 bases). Trimming shortened V by 2 bases and J by 6 bases, and 11 bases separated the two germline ends. The germline CDR1 and CDR2 sequences are KGHSH and LQKENI. The CDR3 runs 13 residues. CDR3 DNA: TGTGCCAGCTCACCAGGACAGACTACCGAGCAGTACTTC. Protein product: CASSPGQTTEQYF.

The chain recombines TRBV7-9 with TRBJ2-3; 7 nucleotides line up with TRBD1. V was pared by 5 bases and J by 4 bases, with 18 bases of the junction left unmatched. This CDR3 has 18 residues. Germline V gene sequence: CDR1 SEHNR, CDR2 FQNEAQ (reference sequence). CDR3 sequence reads: CASSTRDKTGSLSDTQYF. DNA of the CDR3: TGTGCCAGCAGCACCCGAGATAAGACAGGGTCACTATCAGATACGCAGTATTTT.

V usage is TRBV19 and J usage is TRBJ2-1; D remains ambiguous. The CDR3 has 10 amino acids. V was trimmed by 7 bases and J by 15 bases, leaving 13 bases between them. CDR1 is LNHDA, CDR2 SQIVND, per germline (reference sequence). The CDR3: CASIPPQTFF. DNA of the CDR3: TGTGCCAGTATTCCTCCCCAAACGTTCTTC.

The genes are TRBV7-9 and TRBJ2-7; D is unresolved. The CDR3 has 14 residues. Germline V gene data show CDR1 as SEHNR and CDR2 as FQNEAQ (reference sequence). The V and J ends lost 0 bases and 5 bases respectively, with 11 bases between them. The CDR3 spells CASSLAYGLDEQYF. CDR3 DNA sequence: TGTGCCAGCAGCTTAGCTTATGGGTTGGACGAGCAGTACTTC.

The chain is built from TRBV7-2 and TRBJ2-7; the D gene is possibly TRBD1 (5 bases). Trimming cost V 5 bases and J 4 bases, with 15 bases left between them. This CDR3 contains 14 residues. Germline CDR1 is SGHTA and CDR2 is FQGNSA. The chain's CDR3 is CASSDFGQNYEQYF. The DNA for the CDR3 is TGTGCCAGCAGCGATTTCGGACAAAATTACGAGCAGTACTTC.

Note on this clone: At the DNA level, this CDR3 is encoded by other sequences in the same sample as well. This rearrangement joins TRBV6-5 to TRBJ2-1; the D call may be TRBD1 or TRBD2 (5 bases each). Germline assignment: CDR1 MNHEY and CDR2 SVGAGI. The V gene lost 0 bases and the J gene lost 5 bases, with 8 bases spanning the gap. This CDR3 is 14 amino acids long. The CDR3 protein is CASSYSGEHNEQFF. The CDR3 region has the DNA TGTGCCAGCAGTTACTCGGGGGAGCACAATGAGCAGTTCTTC.

The CDR3 is CASSGGSGQGGYGYTF. DNA of the CDR3: TGCGCCAGCAGTGGGGGGTCGGGACAGGGAGGCTATGGCTACACCTTC. This chain uses TRBV10-2 with TRBJ1-2, with 9 bases lining up with TRBD1. The CDR3 is 16 residues long. In germline, CDR1 is WSHSY, CDR2 SAAADI. J lost 4 bases, V lost 4 bases, and 10 bases had no gene match.

This chain links TRBV9 with TRBJ2-2; D is unresolved. This CDR3 contains 12 residues. Germline assignment: CDR1 SGDLS and CDR2 YYNGEE. Trimming pared 4 bases from V and 4 bases from J, leaving 5 bases between. CDR3 DNA: TGTGCCAGCAGCCCCAGCACCGGGGAGCTGTTTTTT. This gives the protein CASSPSTGELFF. Filled out from reference TRBV9 and TRBJ2-2, the complete variable domain reads DSGVTQTPKHLITATGQRVTLRCSPRSGDLSVYWYQQSLDQGLQFLIQYYNGEERAKGNILERFSAQQFPDLHSELNLSSLELGDSALYFCASSPSTGELFFGEGSRLTVL.

As concerns this clone: Other DNA sequences of this sample code for an identical CDR3. The rearrangement joins TRBV7-9 to TRBJ2-7; 7 nucleotides line up with TRBD1. Germline lookup yields CDR1 SEHNR and CDR2 FQNEAQ (reference sequence). The CDR3 is 13 residues long. V shed 5 bases and J 1 base; nucleotides not matched to a gene: 2. The CDR3 nucleotides are TGTGCCAGCAGCGGGACAGATTCCTACGAGCAGTACTTC. Residues: CASSGTDSYEQYF.

The gene calls are TRBV7-9 and TRBJ1-2; D not certain. Germline CDR1 is SEHNR and CDR2 is FQNEAQ (reference sequence). V dropped 2 bases and J dropped 5 bases, with 12 bases sitting between them. CDR3 length equals 14 residues. CDR3 loop: CASSLILGFYGYTF. CDR3 DNA sequence: TGTGCCAGCAGCTTAATACTCGGTTTTTATGGCTACACCTTC.

The chain uses TRBV27 and TRBJ1-1; 10 bases map to TRBD1. CDR1 is MNHEY and CDR2 is SMNVEV in the germline V gene (reference sequence). This CDR3 is built from 15 residues. V lost 4 bases and J lost 1; bases outside the gene matches: 3. The chain's CDR3 is CASSSTGGPNTEAFF. In nucleotides, the CDR3 is TGTGCCAGCAGTTCGACAGGGGGCCCGAACACTGAAGCTTTCTTT.